This T cell receptor beta chain was recovered during a study of regulatory dendritic cells for organ transplantation. Method: immunoSEQ multiplex PCR; TCRdb's copy keeps in-frame clones and lacks some. The sample comprises some 29,000 clones, roughly 80% of which are singletons, and 0.1% rests with the top ten. V lost 0 bases, J lost 2 bases, and 14 bases stayed unmatched. The germline gives CDR1 KGHSH, CDR2 LQKENI. The CDR3 totals 19 residues. The sequence was collected from a human donor in good health. The specimen was naive CD4+ T cells from blood. The subset is: CD45RA+ naive T cells. This rearrangement joins TRBV18 to TRBJ2-3; 7 positions match TRBD1. The DNA of the CDR3 is TGTGCCAGCTCACCACCAAGGGACAGACGAGGGCAGGACACAGATACGCAGTATTTT. As protein: CASSPPRDRRGQDTDTQYF.